The next 30 T cell receptor beta chains were all read from a single sample in a study of human T cells and chemical hapten exposure. The time point: patch test 2, 6 weeks after DPC sensitization. The treatment here: therapeutic diphenylcyclopropenone sensitization with weekly scalp DPC. TCRdb analysed the RACE reads with MiXCR anew, one entry per CDR3 protein. The table lists a few hundred thousand distinct CDR3 sequences, about 6% of them singletons, with about 5% in the top ten. The sequences come from whole blood, collected in connection with sensitization to the hapten diphenylcyclopropenone (DPC). Receptors originate from a woman younger than 35 with alopecia areata. Some clones in this sample may be carry-over from other donors' samples.

This clonotype was detected ten times or more. The chain has TRBV6-2 or TRBV6-3 and TRBJ2-5, with TRBD2 matching 10 bases. This CDR3 has 14 residues. CDR1 MNHEY and CDR2 SVGEGT come from the germline V gene. The V segment lost 6 bases and the J segment 4 bases; nucleotides outside the gene matches: 5. The CDR3 region has the DNA TGTGCCAGCAGCCCACTAGCGGGGAGAGAGACCCAGTACTTC. It translates to CASSPLAGRETQYF.

V gene TRBV20-1 combines with J gene TRBJ1-1, with 12 bases lining up with TRBD1. Per the germline V gene, CDR1 is DFQATT and CDR2 is SNEGSKA (reference sequence). CDR3 size: 14 residues. The junction had 10 bases not matched to a gene; V was cut back by 3 bases and J by 11 bases. The CDR3 reads CSASRGTGGAWAFF. The CDR3 region has the DNA TGCAGTGCTAGTCGGGGGACAGGGGGCGCGTGGGCTTTCTTT.

The chain carries TRBV12-3 or TRBV12-4 and TRBJ2-1; 7 positions agree with TRBD1. Trimming cost V 7 bases and J 7 bases; bases outside gene matches: 7. This CDR3 spans 13 amino acids. CDR3 nucleotide sequence: TGTGCCAGCAACGCTCCAGGGGGAAATGAGCAGTTCTTC. As protein: CASNAPGGNEQFF.

This clonotype was counted at least ten times. The rearrangement uses TRBV7-2 and TRBJ2-7; D gene ambiguous. This CDR3 has 14 residues. Germline V gene lookup returns CDR1 SGHTA and CDR2 FQGNSA. V lost 1 base to trimming and J lost 3 bases, with 10 bases between them. The DNA for the CDR3 is TGTGCCAGCAGCTTAGGGGTCGCCTTCTACGAGCAGTACTTC. Protein product: CASSLGVAFYEQYF.

The sample holds many counts of this clonotype. The chain couples TRBV6-2 or TRBV6-3 to TRBJ1-1; maybe TRBD1 (6 bases). Trimming cost V 4 bases and J 9 bases, with 12 bases left between them. The CDR3 contains 12 residues. CDR1 is MNHEY and CDR2 is SVGEGT in the germline V gene. The CDR3 here is CASSSGGAKAFF. Written as DNA, the CDR3 is TGTGCCAGCAGTTCCGGGGGGGCGAAAGCTTTCTTT.

This clonotype was picked up many times. At one end, the junction sequence differs from germline, possibly due to a read error. The chain combines TRBV7-2 with TRBJ1-4; the match to TRBD1 covers 8 bases. The germline gives CDR1 SGHTA, CDR2 FQGNSA. The CDR3 contains 16 residues. CDR3 in amino acids: CASSLAPGGGNEKLFF. The CDR3 DNA reads as TGTGCCAGCAGCTTAGCGCCAGGGGGCGGTAATGAAAAACTGTTCTTT.

The chain links TRBV7-9 to TRBJ1-3; no definite D call. Germline V gene data show CDR1 as SEHNR and CDR2 as FQNEAQ (reference sequence). Trimming left V 4 bases short and J 3 bases short, with 13 bases between. There are 15 residues in the CDR3. The CDR3 nucleotides are TGTGCCAGCAGCTCCCGAACAGTCTTTGGAAACACCATATATTTT. This codes for CASSSRTVFGNTIYF. The entire variable domain, with the rest obtained from reference TRBV7-9 and TRBJ1-3, is as follows: DTGVSQNPRHKITKRGQNVTFRCDPISEHNRLYWYRQTLGQGPEFLTYFQNEAQLEKSRLLSDRFSAERPKGSFSTLEIQRTEQGDSAMYLCASSSRTVFGNTIYFGEGSWLTVV.

This clonotype was seen many times. This chain uses TRBV20-1 with TRBJ1-2; D is undetermined. Germline V gene lookup returns CDR1 DFQATT and CDR2 SNEGSKA (reference sequence). Trimming left V 2 bases short and J 8 bases short, with 15 bases between. The CDR3 covers 13 residues. CDR3 region: CSARSRSYSGYTF. In nucleotides, the CDR3 is TGCAGTGCTAGATCCCGCAGTTATAGCGGCTACACCTTC.

CDR3: CASSFEQGPIQYF. The CDR3 region has the DNA TGTGCCAGCAGTTTTGAACAGGGCCCCATTCAGTACTTC. The V and J genes are TRBV12-3 or TRBV12-4 and TRBJ2-4; a weak D match, TRBD1 (6 bases). This CDR3 is 13 amino acids long. V was pared by 3 bases and J by 9 bases, with 12 bases between.

This clonotype was counted many times. The rearrangement uses TRBV10-3 and TRBJ2-3; maybe TRBD1 (5 bases). This CDR3 has 12 residues. Trimming cost V 6 bases and J 3 bases, with 7 bases left between them. The germline gives CDR1 ENHRY, CDR2 SYGVKD. CDR3 sequence: CAIRDTTDTQYF. The CDR3 bases are TGTGCCATCAGGGACACAACAGATACGCAGTATTTT.

In its sample, this clonotype was seen many times. This chain connects TRBV20-1 to TRBJ2-3; 9 bases are a match to TRBD2. In germline, CDR1 is DFQATT, CDR2 SNEGSKA (reference sequence). The CDR3 totals 16 residues. The trim removed 3 bases at V and 2 bases at J, leaving 9 bases unmatched. The CDR3 coding sequence is TGCAGTGCTAGGGTGCGTCGCGGGGGGGCCACAGATACGCAGTATTTT. This translates into CSARVRRGGATDTQYF.

This clonotype was seen many times. This rearrangement joins TRBV6-5 to TRBJ1-2; 7 nucleotides match TRBD1. The CDR3 totals 14 residues. V dropped 4 bases and J dropped 7; count of bases not matched to a gene: 9. Germline V gene data show CDR1 as MNHEY and CDR2 as SVGAGI. CDR3 in amino acids: CASSSDDRVGGYTF. The CDR3 DNA reads as TGTGCCAGCAGTTCCGACGACAGGGTCGGTGGCTACACCTTC.

This clonotype has a count of ten or more. The V gene is TRBV19, the J gene TRBJ2-6; D tentatively fits TRBD1 or TRBD2 (5 bases each). Between the trimmed V and J ends, which lost 10 bases and 4 bases, there was a span of 20 bases. The germline gives CDR1 LNHDA, CDR2 SQIVND (reference sequence). This CDR3 spans 16 amino acids. The CDR3 loop reads CATNSGRTQGANVLTF. The CDR3 DNA follows: TGTGCCACAAACTCGGGACGTACTCAAGGGGCCAACGTCCTGACTTTC.

This clonotype was picked up many times. The chain is built from TRBV12-3 or TRBV12-4 and TRBJ2-6; D is possibly TRBD1 (5 bases). The length of the CDR3 is 15 residues. V gave up 6 bases and J gave up 0 bases, with 9 bases separating them. CDR3 amino acids: CASRFGASGANVLTF. CDR3 in DNA: TGTGCCAGCAGATTTGGGGCCTCTGGGGCCAACGTCCTGACTTTC.

This clonotype was counted many times. This sequence joins TRBV18 and TRBJ2-1, with 9 bases identical to TRBD1. Germline CDR1 KGHSH, CDR2 LQKENI. V shed 3 bases and J 4 bases; nucleotides not matched to a gene: 4. This CDR3 contains 15 residues. The CDR3 DNA sequence: TGTGCCAGCTCACCTGGGACAGGGATATACAATGAGCAGTTCTTC. Translated: CASSPGTGIYNEQFF.

The V call is TRBV6-4, the J call TRBJ2-1, with 8 bases fitting TRBD1. V trimming: 2 bases; J trimming: 9 bases; junction bases outside the gene matches: 6. The CDR3 has 14 residues. Per the germline V gene, CDR1 is MRHNA and CDR2 is SNTAGT. The CDR3 bases are TGTGCCAGCAGTGACGGGACAGGTAGTACTGAGCAGTTCTTC. Its translation: CASSDGTGSTEQFF.

Only a few counts were recorded for this clonotype. The J gene is TRBJ2-1, the V gene TRBV4-1; the match to TRBD2 covers 13 bases. Germline lookup yields CDR1 MGHRA and CDR2 YSYEKL. The CDR3 runs 18 residues. V lost 4 bases and J lost 1; bases outside the gene matches: 7. CDR3 loop: CASSRGLAGVPSYNEQFF. The CDR3 nucleotides are TGCGCCAGCAGCCGTGGACTAGCGGGGGTGCCGTCCTACAATGAGCAGTTCTTC.

This sequence joins TRBV3-1 and TRBJ2-7, with D possibly being TRBD1 or TRBD2 (5 bases each). Germline CDR1 LGHDT, CDR2 YNNKEL (reference sequence). V gave up 5 bases and J gave up 5 bases, with 19 bases separating them. This CDR3 comprises 15 residues. The CDR3 DNA is TGTGCCAGCAGCACGCGTTCCGGGACGGACAACGAGCAGTACTTC. Translating it yields CASSTRSGTDNEQYF.

The CDR3 is CASSLERGSYNEQFF. DNA for the CDR3: TGTGCCAGCAGTTTAGAGAGGGGCTCCTACAATGAGCAGTTCTTC. V gene TRBV27 combines with J gene TRBJ2-1; either TRBD1 or TRBD2 may fit D (5 bases each). The V gene's germline CDR1 is MNHEY and CDR2 SMNVEV (reference sequence). V gave up 2 bases and J gave up 0 bases, with 8 bases separating them. The CDR3 is 15 amino acids.

This clonotype was seen a few times. The V and J genes are TRBV7-2 and TRBJ1-2, with TRBD1 identical over 9 bases. V dropped 5 bases and J dropped 8; count of bases not matched to a gene: 9. Germline values: CDR1 SGHTA, CDR2 FQGNSA. This CDR3 is 14 amino acids long. CDR3 DNA sequence: TGTGCCAGCAGCCCAGGACAGGGGAATAGAGGCTACACCTTC. This sequence encodes CASSPGQGNRGYTF. The variable domain in full, completed from reference TRBV7-2 and TRBJ1-2, reads GAGVSQSPSNKVTEKGKDVELRCDPISGHTALYWYRQSLGQGLEFLIYFQGNSAPDKSGLPSDRFSAERTGGSVSTLTIQRTQQEDSAVYLCASSPGQGNRGYTFGSGTRLTVV.

This clonotype was detected ten times or more. The CDR3 region is CASLDRSNTEAFF. For the CDR3, the DNA is TGTGCCAGCCTAGATAGGTCAAACACTGAAGCTTTCTTT. The V and J genes are TRBV28 and TRBJ1-1; D call uncertain. The germline gives CDR1 MDHEN, CDR2 SYDVKM. The V gene lost 8 bases and the J gene lost 2 bases, with 12 bases spanning the gap. This CDR3 has 13 residues.

The J gene is TRBJ2-1, the V gene TRBV20-1, with TRBD2 matching over 12 bases. Trimming cost V 8 bases and J 4 bases; bases outside gene matches: 3. The germline V gene encodes CDR1 DFQATT and CDR2 SNEGSKA (reference sequence). The CDR3 totals 13 residues. CDR3 sequence (DNA): TGCAGTCGACTAGCGGGGGATTACAATGAGCAGTTCTTC. Translation: CSRLAGDYNEQFF.

This clonotype was seen only a few times. The DNA of the CDR3 is TGTGCCAGCAGCCTAGGGACAGGGGATGAAAAACTGTTTTTT. This encodes CASSLGTGDEKLFF. V is TRBV3-1 and J is TRBJ1-4; the match to TRBD1 covers 10 bases. Germline CDR1 LGHDT, CDR2 YNNKEL (reference sequence). V trimming: 4 bases; J trimming: 6 bases; junction bases outside the gene matches: 2. The CDR3 runs 14 residues.

This clonotype was picked up a small number of times. The rearrangement uses TRBV10-3 and TRBJ2-1; unclear D gene. The V end was cut by 3 bases, the J end by 9 bases, with 12 bases between. Germline lookup yields CDR1 ENHRY and CDR2 SYGVKD. CDR3 length: 13 residues. This CDR3 is CAISDPDVTEQFF. The DNA for the CDR3 is TGTGCCATCAGTGACCCAGACGTCACTGAGCAGTTCTTC.

This clonotype was seen repeatedly, ten times or more. V usage is TRBV20-1 and J usage is TRBJ2-7, with TRBD1 matching 7 bases. CDR1 DFQATT and CDR2 SNEGSKA come from the germline V gene (reference sequence). J gave up 5 bases and V 4 bases, and 5 bases lay outside the gene matches. The CDR3 consists of 12 residues. In DNA form, the CDR3 reads TGCAGTGCTACTATGACAGGGAACGAGCAGTACTTC. It encodes CSATMTGNEQYF.

This clonotype has just a few counts. This rearrangement joins TRBV5-1 to TRBJ2-5; maybe TRBD1 (5 bases). Trimming removed 0 bases at V and 5 bases at J, with 14 bases between. Per germline, CDR1 SGHRS and CDR2 YFSETQ. The CDR3 covers 15 residues. The CDR3 nucleotides read TGCGCCAGCAGCTTGGGCTCCTCAGGGATCGAGACCCAGTACTTC. The encoded protein is CASSLGSSGIETQYF.

V usage is TRBV7-9 and J usage is TRBJ2-7; 14 bases are a match to TRBD2. Germline-derived CDR1 and CDR2 are SEHNR and FQNEAQ (reference sequence). V dropped 4 bases and J dropped 5; count of bases not matched to a gene: 4. There are 15 residues in the CDR3. CDR3 coding DNA: TGTGCCAGCAGCTCTGGGACTAGCGGGGGAGACGAGCAGTACTTC. It encodes CASSSGTSGGDEQYF.

In this sample, this clonotype turned up a few times. J is TRBJ2-5 and V is TRBV12-3 or TRBV12-4, with 11 bases fitting TRBD2. This CDR3 spans 15 amino acids. J gave up 3 bases and V 6 bases, and 6 bases lay outside the gene matches. The DNA of the CDR3 is TGTGCCAGCAGCCAGACTAGCGGGGAAGAAGAGACCCAGTACTTC. Its translation is CASSQTSGEEETQYF.

The table lists this clonotype with many counts. The V gene is TRBV29-1, the J gene TRBJ1-2; D remains unclear. CDR3 length equals 13 residues. The V and J ends lost 1 base and 6 bases respectively, with 12 bases between them. Germline V lookup: CDR1 SQVTM, CDR2 ANQGSEA. CDR3 in DNA: TGCAGCGTTGAAGGGGGAGAGGCAGATGGCTACACCTTC. This codes for CSVEGGEADGYTF.

J is TRBJ1-3 and V is TRBV6-2 or TRBV6-3; TRBD1 might be the D (5 bases). Germline V gene lookup returns CDR1 MNHEY and CDR2 SVGEGT. There are 15 residues in the CDR3. Trimming removed 2 bases from V and 4 bases from J, with 12 bases in between. The CDR3 loop reads CASSYGADYGNTIYF. The CDR3 DNA is TGTGCCAGCAGTTACGGGGCAGACTACGGAAACACCATATATTTT.